Below are 9 T cell receptor beta chains sequenced from a single sample in a study of T cell changes during pregnancy in multiple sclerosis (dated by TCRdb to about 2019). Receptor amplification or capture employed the immunoSEQ multiplex PCR assay. TCRdb stores this immuneACCESS table with in-frame sequences only. Part of the clones is absent; in the studies checked, under half of the shortfall reflects unresolved V genes, and no reason is known for the rest. Counted in this sample were approximately 11,000 clones; approximately 90% of them appeared once. Clones ranked in the top ten supply less than 6.5% of the sample. The source material was CD8+ T cells from peripheral blood mononuclear cells, sampled in the first trimester of pregnancy. The receptors come from a female donor in good health, enrolled as a control in a pregnancy study.

The chain recombines TRBV27 with TRBJ2-3, with D possibly matching TRBD1 (6 bases). Trimming cost V 1 base and J 2 bases, with 13 bases left between them. CDR1 and CDR2 (germline): MNHEY, SMNVEV (reference sequence). The CDR3 covers 16 residues. The CDR3 DNA sequence: TGTGCCAGCAGTTTATTTGGGGGCTCAGTCACAGATACGCAGTATTTT. Protein: CASSLFGGSVTDTQYF.

The V call is TRBV5-6, the J call TRBJ2-3; TRBD1 matches 7 bases. The CDR3 has 16 residues. The germline V gene has CDR1 SGHDT and CDR2 YYEEEE. V gave up 4 bases and J gave up 2 bases; unmatched junction bases: 10. CDR3 sequence reads: CASSRRQGPNTDTQYF. CDR3 bases: TGTGCCAGCAGCAGACGACAGGGCCCAAACACAGATACGCAGTATTTT.

The V and J genes are TRBV30 and TRBJ1-3; D gene unclear. CDR1 and CDR2 (germline): GTSNPN, SVGIG (reference sequence). V was pared by 5 bases and J by 2 bases, with 10 bases between. The CDR3 has 13 residues. The CDR3 protein is CAWVRDAGNTIYF. The CDR3 DNA is TGTGCCTGGGTACGGGATGCTGGAAACACCATATATTTT.

The chain employs TRBV19 and TRBJ1-6; D is unclear. The CDR3 consists of 14 residues. The germline V gene has CDR1 LNHDA and CDR2 SQIVND (reference sequence). V lost 10 bases and J 4 bases, leaving 14 bases between the germline ends. CDR3 region: CATREQKYNSPLHF. In nucleotides, the CDR3 is TGTGCCACCCGTGAACAGAAGTATAATTCACCCCTCCACTTT. Drawing the rest from reference TRBV19 and TRBJ1-6, the complete variable domain is DGGITQSPKYLFRKEGQNVTLSCEQNLNHDAMYWYRQDPGQGLRLIYYSQIVNDFQKGDIAEGYSVSREKKESFPLTVTSAQKNPTAFYLCATREQKYNSPLHFGNGTRLTVT.

The J gene is TRBJ2-2, the V gene TRBV9; 8 bases match TRBD2. The germline CDR1 and CDR2 sequences are SGDLS and YYNGEE. The CDR3 has 16 amino acids. The junction had 9 bases not matched to a gene; V was cut back by 3 bases and J by 5 bases. CDR3 protein: CASSAEAAGETGELFF. The CDR3 DNA is TGTGCCAGCAGCGCCGAAGCAGCGGGGGAGACCGGGGAGCTGTTTTTT.

The J gene is TRBJ2-1, the V gene TRBV5-1; 9 nucleotides align to TRBD2. Germline lookup yields CDR1 SGHRS and CDR2 YFSETQ. The CDR3 extends over 15 amino acids. Trimming cost V 2 bases and J 4 bases; bases outside gene matches: 4. CDR3 in DNA: TGCGCCAGCAGCTTCGTAGCGGGGGATTACAATGAGCAGTTCTTC. This encodes CASSFVAGDYNEQFF.

J is TRBJ1-1 and V is TRBV9; tentatively, D is TRBD1 (5 bases). With 0 bases removed from V and 6 bases from J, the gap between germline ends came to 15 bases. CDR1 SGDLS and CDR2 YYNGEE come from the germline V gene. The CDR3 is 15 amino acids. The CDR3 spells CASSVEAGILAEAFF. For the CDR3, the DNA is TGTGCCAGCAGCGTAGAGGCAGGGATTCTCGCTGAAGCTTTCTTT.

The chain uses TRBV27 and TRBJ1-1; weak D call: TRBD1 (5 bases). CDR3 size: 12 residues. From germline, CDR1 is MNHEY and CDR2 SMNVEV (reference sequence). V lost 5 bases and J lost 1, with 5 bases in between. CDR3 amino acids: CASSTGNTEAFF. The CDR3, as DNA: TGTGCCAGCAGTACAGGGAACACTGAAGCTTTCTTT.

This chain joins TRBV4-1 and TRBJ1-4, with 7 bases matching TRBD1. This CDR3 has 17 residues. The germline CDR1 and CDR2 sequences are MGHRA and YSYEKL. The J segment lost 6 bases and the V segment lost 2 bases, leaving 12 bases of the junction unmatched. The CDR3 protein is CASSQYDRASRDEKLFF. DNA of the CDR3: TGCGCCAGCAGCCAATACGACAGGGCCTCCCGCGATGAAAAACTGTTTTTT.